One sample yielded the 31 T cell receptor beta chains listed below, sequenced in a study of shared clonotypes between healthy human individuals. Generated by immunoSEQ multiplex PCR, the TCRdb table keeps only in-frame clones and is missing some. Here the sample spans roughly 2 million clones, approximately 95% being singletons. Sequences were obtained from naive CD4+ T cells sorted from blood. Regarding subset: CD45RA+ positively selected. Source of these receptors: a man younger than 35 in good health.

Note on this clone: This sample also contains other DNA sequences that code for the same CDR3. The chain recombines TRBV18 with TRBJ2-6; D remains ambiguous. Trimming pared 6 bases from V and 2 bases from J, leaving 8 bases between. This CDR3 is built from 14 residues. The germline CDR1 and CDR2 sequences are KGHSH and LQKENI. For the CDR3, the DNA is TGTGCCAGCTCCCCATCGGCTGGGGCCAACGTCCTGACTTTC. Translating it yields CASSPSAGANVLTF. The entire variable domain, with the rest obtained from reference TRBV18 and TRBJ2-6, is as follows: NAGVMQNPRHLVRRRGQEARLRCSPMKGHSHVYWYRQLPEEGLKFMVYLQKENIIDESGMPKERFSAEFPKEGPSILRIQQVVRGDSAAYFCASSPSAGANVLTFGAGSRLTVL.

This chain links TRBV29-1 with TRBJ2-7; TRBD1 might be the D (6 bases). The germline CDR1 and CDR2 sequences are SQVTM and ANQGSEA. The CDR3 length is 13 residues. V lost 7 bases to trimming and J lost 2 bases, with 15 bases between them. CDR3 sequence (DNA): TGCAGCGCTAAAGAGGACAGAACCTACGAGCAGTACTTC. Protein: CSAKEDRTYEQYF.

The chain's CDR3 is CATSRGHEQFF. For the CDR3, the DNA is TGTGCCACCTCTCGAGGGCATGAGCAGTTCTTC. The V call is TRBV6-5, the J call TRBJ2-1, with a tentative D call TRBD2 (5 bases). This CDR3 region has 11 residues. V was cut by 10 bases and J by 8 bases, with 12 bases left in between. Germline values: CDR1 MNHEY, CDR2 SVGAGI.

A remark on this clone: The junction departs from germline at one end; a sequencing error may be responsible. The chain is built from TRBV6-6 and TRBJ2-1; TRBD1 aligns across 8 bases. CDR1 is MNHNY, CDR2 SVGAGI, per germline (reference sequence). CDR3 length: 16 amino acids. CDR3 sequence: CASSNSDRGSYNEQFF. Written as DNA, the CDR3 is TGTGCCAGCAGTAACTCCGACAGGGGCTCCTACAATGAGCAGTTCTTC.

V is TRBV30 and J is TRBJ1-6; 9 bases are a match to TRBD1. J was trimmed by 6 bases and V by 5 bases; bases with no gene match: 8. Germline-derived CDR1 and CDR2 are GTSNPN and SVGIG (reference sequence). This CDR3 spans 15 amino acids. This CDR3 is CAWRTGGGGNSPLHF. DNA of the CDR3: TGTGCCTGGCGCACAGGGGGCGGGGGTAATTCACCCCTCCACTTT.

The chain links TRBV5-1 to TRBJ2-2, with TRBD1 identical over 9 bases. The CDR3 spans 15 residues. Germline CDR1 and CDR2: SGHRS and YFSETQ. Trimming removed 2 bases from V and 6 bases from J; junction bases left unmatched: 5. The CDR3 DNA reads TGCGCCAGCAGCTTATCCCGACAGGGGGCCGGGGAGCTGTTTTTT. It translates to CASSLSRQGAGELFF.

This chain uses TRBV6-1 with TRBJ2-2; TRBD1 might be the D (6 bases). V shed 6 bases and J shed 4 bases, with 15 bases lying between them. From germline, CDR1 is MNHNS and CDR2 SASEGT. The CDR3 has 15 amino acids. In nucleotides, the CDR3 is TGTGCCAGCAGAGACCAGGCAGGGGCCACCGGGGAGCTGTTTTTT. Translated: CASRDQAGATGELFF.

The V call is TRBV6-6, the J call TRBJ2-1; 7 nucleotides match TRBD1. Looked up from germline, CDR1 is MNHNY and CDR2 is SVGAGI (reference sequence). Trimming at V came to 6 bases and at J to 2 bases, leaving 10 bases not matched to a gene. The CDR3 has 16 residues. DNA for the CDR3: TGTGCCAGCAGCTCCGTTCAGACAGGGACCTACAATGAGCAGTTCTTC. As protein: CASSSVQTGTYNEQFF.

The chain couples TRBV28 to TRBJ1-2; D is unresolved. The germline V gene has CDR1 MDHEN and CDR2 SYDVKM. V was shortened by 5 bases and J by 1 base, with 8 bases between the two germline ends. CDR3 length: 13 residues. CDR3 in amino acids: CASSPYDNYGYTF. The CDR3 DNA is TGTGCCAGCAGTCCTTACGATAACTATGGCTACACCTTC.

Only one count was recorded for this clone. The chain employs TRBV7-2 and TRBJ2-5; 13 bases match TRBD2. This CDR3 is 16 amino acids long. V trimming: 4 bases; J trimming: 2 bases; junction bases outside the gene matches: 4. CDR1 and CDR2 (germline): SGHTA, FQGNSA. The CDR3 DNA reads TGTGCCAGCAGCTGGGGACTAGCGGGGCAACAAGAGACCCAGTACTTC. It translates to CASSWGLAGQQETQYF.

The chain carries TRBV30 and TRBJ2-5; D not resolved. The CDR3 is made up of 14 amino acids. The germline CDR1 and CDR2 sequences are GTSNPN and SVGIG (reference sequence). V lost 0 bases and J lost 5, with 13 bases in between. CDR3: CAWSVPWSLETQYF. DNA of the CDR3: TGTGCCTGGAGTGTACCCTGGAGCTTGGAGACCCAGTACTTC.

The chain has TRBV19 and TRBJ2-2; D is perhaps TRBD2 (5 bases). V dropped 6 bases and J dropped 7 bases, with 6 bases sitting between them. Germline V CDR1 and CDR2: LNHDA, SQIVND (reference sequence). The CDR3 length is 11 residues. The DNA for the CDR3 is TGTGCCAGTAGCGGAGGCGGGGAGCTGTTTTTT. Translation gives CASSGGGELFF.

CDR3 residues: CASSLSSGGGSPLREQYF. CDR3 bases: TGTGCCAGCAGTTTATCATCGGGCGGGGGATCCCCCCTACGGGAGCAGTACTTC. This chain connects TRBV27 to TRBJ2-7; 7 positions match TRBD2. The CDR3 spans 18 residues. Germline CDR1 and CDR2: MNHEY and SMNVEV (reference sequence). V shed 0 bases and J 7 bases; nucleotides not matched to a gene: 18.

This chain joins TRBV7-2 and TRBJ1-3; perhaps TRBD1 as D (5 bases). The V gene's germline CDR1 is SGHTA and CDR2 FQGNSA. The V gene lost 3 bases and the J gene lost 3 bases, with 12 bases spanning the gap. The CDR3 is 15 residues long. Here the CDR3 DNA reads TGTGCCAGCAGCTTGGGACGGGTCAGTGGAAACACCATATATTTT. Protein product: CASSLGRVSGNTIYF. Drawing the rest from reference TRBV7-2 and TRBJ1-3, the complete variable domain is GAGVSQSPSNKVTEKGKDVELRCDPISGHTALYWYRQSLGQGLEFLIYFQGNSAPDKSGLPSDRFSAERTGGSVSTLTIQRTQQEDSAVYLCASSLGRVSGNTIYFGEGSWLTVV.

This clone was detected only once. The rearrangement uses TRBV5-1 and TRBJ2-2; D might be TRBD2 (7 bases). Trimming pared 4 bases from V and 7 bases from J, leaving 14 bases between. CDR1 and CDR2 (germline): SGHRS, YFSETQ. This CDR3 comprises 14 residues. The CDR3 protein is CASSLPGGHGELFF. As DNA, the CDR3 is TGCGCCAGCAGCCTGCCCGGGGGGCACGGGGAGCTGTTTTTT.

The V call is TRBV5-1, the J call TRBJ1-1, with D uncertain. CDR1 and CDR2 from the germline V gene are SGHRS and YFSETQ. The V end was cut by 0 bases, the J end by 5 bases, with 11 bases between. The CDR3 runs to 14 residues. As DNA, the CDR3 is TGCGCCAGCAGCTTGGGGGTCGCGGAGACTGAAGCTTTCTTT. It specifies CASSLGVAETEAFF.

This clone appeared once. The chain employs TRBV6-5 and TRBJ2-7; 9 positions match TRBD1. The germline CDR1 and CDR2 sequences are MNHEY and SVGAGI. The ends lost 6 bases at V and 5 bases at J; junction bases unmatched: 8. CDR3 length: 14 amino acids. Here the CDR3 reads CASSLRTGADEQYF. DNA of the CDR3: TGTGCCAGCAGCTTAAGGACAGGGGCTGACGAGCAGTACTTC.

V gene TRBV5-6 combines with J gene TRBJ2-4; TRBD1 might be the D (5 bases). V was trimmed by 0 bases and J by 7 bases, leaving 8 bases between them. The germline gives CDR1 SGHDT, CDR2 YYEEEE. This CDR3 has 13 amino acids. The CDR3 sequence: CASSLVAGNIQYF. For the CDR3, the DNA is TGTGCCAGCAGCTTGGTTGCAGGGAACATTCAGTACTTC.

The chain carries TRBV5-1 and TRBJ1-4; 8 positions match TRBD1. The CDR3 covers 16 residues. Germline-derived CDR1 and CDR2 are SGHRS and YFSETQ. Trimming cost V 6 bases and J 0 bases; bases outside gene matches: 7. The CDR3 loop reads CASTPTGDATNEKLFF. As DNA, the CDR3 is TGCGCCAGCACCCCGACAGGGGATGCAACTAATGAAAAACTGTTTTTT.

This clone was recorded once. The V gene is TRBV23-1, the J gene TRBJ2-7; D tentatively reads TRBD1 or TRBD2 (5 bases each). TRBV23-1 is sorted into the ORF group, with uncertain function. V lost 11 bases and J 7 bases, leaving 21 bases between the germline ends. The CDR3 runs to 13 residues. The CDR3 DNA is TGCGCCTTCCTGAGGGGTCAATCCGGGGAGCAGTACTTC. Amino acids: CAFLRGQSGEQYF.

This chain uses TRBV7-8 with TRBJ1-4, with D unclear. Germline V gene data show CDR1 as SGHVS and CDR2 as FQNEAQ. V was pared by 8 bases and J by 7 bases, with 14 bases between. The CDR3 extends over 13 amino acids. The CDR3, as DNA: TGTGCCAGCCGGCGGGTTGATCGTGAAAAACTGTTTTTT. Translated: CASRRVDREKLFF.

The chain carries TRBV6-5 and TRBJ1-1; D is unresolved. Trimming left V 5 bases short and J 2 bases short, with 15 bases between. Germline V gene lookup returns CDR1 MNHEY and CDR2 SVGAGI. The CDR3 is 15 residues long. The CDR3 nucleotides read TGTGCCAGCAGTCCGGAGACACTTGGTAACACTGAAGCTTTCTTT. This codes for CASSPETLGNTEAFF.

The V call is TRBV18, the J call TRBJ2-3; 13 nucleotides agree with TRBD2. Per the germline V gene, CDR1 is KGHSH and CDR2 is LQKENI. This CDR3 has 17 amino acids. With 1 base clipped from V and 3 bases from J, the junction kept 4 bases outside the gene matches. The CDR3 spells CASSPRGTSGKTDTQYF. The CDR3 nucleotides are TGTGCCAGCTCACCACGCGGGACTAGCGGGAAGACAGATACGCAGTATTTT.

This chain joins TRBV10-2 and TRBJ1-4; D ambiguous. From germline, CDR1 is WSHSY and CDR2 SAAADI. V lost 8 bases and J lost 0, with 10 bases in between. The CDR3 runs 14 residues. This CDR3 reads CASRAQATNEKLFF. CDR3 nucleotide sequence: TGCGCCAGCCGGGCACAAGCAACTAATGAAAAACTGTTTTTT.

V and J are TRBV29-1 and TRBJ2-3, with unresolved D. The V gene lost 1 base and the J gene lost 1 base, with 6 bases spanning the gap. This CDR3 is built from 13 residues. Germline CDR1 SQVTM, CDR2 ANQGSEA. Here the CDR3 DNA reads TGCAGCGTTGAAGGGCCGGGCACAGATACGCAGTATTTT. It is translated as CSVEGPGTDTQYF.

The chain couples TRBV7-2 to TRBJ2-3; 7 nucleotides agree with TRBD2. Germline loops: CDR1 SGHTA, CDR2 FQGNSA. This CDR3 has 17 amino acids. The J segment lost 1 base and the V segment lost 0 bases, leaving 7 bases of the junction unmatched. CDR3 sequence: CASSLARSSGGTDTQYF. CDR3 nucleotides: TGTGCCAGCAGCTTAGCCCGATCCAGCGGGGGCACAGATACGCAGTATTTT.

The chain carries TRBV19 and TRBJ2-7; D unclear. Per germline, CDR1 LNHDA and CDR2 SQIVND (reference sequence). The CDR3 length is 15 residues. Trimming left V 6 bases short and J 2 bases short, with 17 bases between. The CDR3 nucleotides are TGTGCCAGTAGCCAAACCCCGATGATGACCTACGAGCAGTACTTC. It is translated as CASSQTPMMTYEQYF.

The rearrangement joins TRBV6-1 to TRBJ2-1; 14 nucleotides line up with TRBD2. The CDR3 loop spans 18 amino acids. V shed 4 bases and J 2 bases; nucleotides not matched to a gene: 7. Germline values: CDR1 MNHNS, CDR2 SASEGT. The CDR3 here is CASSVGLAGGRAYNEQFF. Written as DNA, the CDR3 is TGTGCCAGCAGTGTCGGACTAGCGGGGGGCCGGGCCTACAATGAGCAGTTCTTC.

The V call is TRBV10-3, the J call TRBJ2-2; no clear D gene. This CDR3 has 15 amino acids. The germline V gene encodes CDR1 ENHRY and CDR2 SYGVKD. The V end was cut by 7 bases, the J end by 5 bases, with 17 bases between. Here the CDR3 DNA reads TGTGCCATCACGGGCACATCCGGCGGAACCGGGGAGCTGTTTTTT. It translates to CAITGTSGGTGELFF.

The chain is built from TRBV10-3 and TRBJ1-2, with D maybe TRBD1 (6 bases). The CDR3 has 15 amino acids. Germline V gene sequence: CDR1 ENHRY, CDR2 SYGVKD. Trimming removed 7 bases from V and 0 bases from J, with 15 bases in between. CDR3 in DNA: TGTGCCATCAATGAAGACAGGACCTCTAACTATGGCTACACCTTC. Translated, it gives CAINEDRTSNYGYTF.

The gene calls are TRBV5-1 and TRBJ2-2; tentatively, D is TRBD1 or TRBD2 (5 bases each). CDR3 size: 20 residues. Per germline, CDR1 SGHRS and CDR2 YFSETQ. Between the trimmed V and J ends, which lost 5 bases and 3 bases, there was a span of 29 bases. This chain's CDR3 is CASRPLPLGRLEWYTGELFF. In DNA, the CDR3 is TGCGCCAGCAGGCCCTTACCCCTGGGACGATTGGAGTGGTACACCGGGGAGCTGTTTTTT.